This entry is about one TCR beta chain. Its antigen is unknown. TCRdb's table, derived via immunoSEQ multiplex PCR, lists solely in-frame clones and lacks some. The data hold about 49,000 clones, with about 93% observed a single time. This specimen belongs to a study of OX40 agonist ivuxolimab in advanced cancers. In the study overall: The drug used for patients, ivuxolimab, was an agonistic anti-OX40 (CD134) antibody. Points from the study as a whole: By week 6 at 0.1 to 3.0 mg/kg, blood CD4+ and CD8+ T cells had expanded clonally.

At cycle 4 day 1, cycle 7 day 1, and baseline, blood was sampled. Germline V gene data show CDR1 as WSHSY and CDR2 as SAAADI. The CDR3 runs 11 residues. The V end was cut by 7 bases, the J end by 7 bases, with 8 bases between. The gene calls are TRBV10-2 and TRBJ2-1; D not certain. Sequences were derived from CD4+ or CD8+ T cells sorted from blood, sampled in a trial of the OX40 agonist ivuxolimab. This sequence was found in an adult with an advanced solid tumor such as melanoma, head and neck, liver or kidney cancer. For the CDR3, the DNA is TGCGCCAGCAAGAGCTTTAATGAGCAGTTCTTC. Translating gives CASKSFNEQFF.